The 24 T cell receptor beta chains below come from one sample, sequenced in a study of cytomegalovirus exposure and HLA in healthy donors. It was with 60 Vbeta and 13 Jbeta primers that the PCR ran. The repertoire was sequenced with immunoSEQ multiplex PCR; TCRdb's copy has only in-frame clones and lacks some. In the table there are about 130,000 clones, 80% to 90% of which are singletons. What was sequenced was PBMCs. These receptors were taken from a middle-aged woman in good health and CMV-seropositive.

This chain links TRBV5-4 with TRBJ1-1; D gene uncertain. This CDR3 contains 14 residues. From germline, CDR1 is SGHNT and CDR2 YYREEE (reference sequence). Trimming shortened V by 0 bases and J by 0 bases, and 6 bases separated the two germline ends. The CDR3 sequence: CASSLVQMNTEAFF. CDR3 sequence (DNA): TGTGCCAGCAGCTTGGTGCAGATGAACACTGAAGCTTTCTTT.

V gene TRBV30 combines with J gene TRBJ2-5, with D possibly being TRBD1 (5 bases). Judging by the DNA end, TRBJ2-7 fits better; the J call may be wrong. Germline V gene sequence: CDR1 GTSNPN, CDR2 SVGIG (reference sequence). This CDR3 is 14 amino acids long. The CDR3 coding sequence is TGTGCCTGGGCGACAGACCATTCGGGCTACGAGCAGTACTTC. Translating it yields CAWATDHSGYEQYF.

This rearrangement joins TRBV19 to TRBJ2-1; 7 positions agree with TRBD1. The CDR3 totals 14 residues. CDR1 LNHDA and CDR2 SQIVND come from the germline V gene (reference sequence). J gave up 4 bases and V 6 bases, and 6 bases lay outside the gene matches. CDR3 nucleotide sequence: TGTGCCAGTAGACCCGGACAGGCGTACAATGAGCAGTTCTTC. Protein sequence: CASRPGQAYNEQFF.

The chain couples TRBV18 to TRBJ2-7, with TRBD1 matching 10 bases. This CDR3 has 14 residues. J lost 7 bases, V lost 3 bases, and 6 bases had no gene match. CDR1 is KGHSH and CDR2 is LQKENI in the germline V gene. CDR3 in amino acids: CASSPGTGASEQYF. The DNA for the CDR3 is TGTGCCAGCTCACCCGGGACAGGGGCAAGTGAGCAGTACTTC.

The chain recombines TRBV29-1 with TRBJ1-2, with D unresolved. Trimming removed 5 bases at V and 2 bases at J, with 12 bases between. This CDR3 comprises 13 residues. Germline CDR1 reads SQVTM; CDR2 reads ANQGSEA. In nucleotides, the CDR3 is TGCAGCGTTTTGGAGGGCGACAACTATGGCTACACCTTC. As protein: CSVLEGDNYGYTF.

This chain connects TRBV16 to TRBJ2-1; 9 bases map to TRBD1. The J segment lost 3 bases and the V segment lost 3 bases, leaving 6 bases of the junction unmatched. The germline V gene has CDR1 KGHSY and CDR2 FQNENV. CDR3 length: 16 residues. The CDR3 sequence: CASSQGQGRNYNEQFF. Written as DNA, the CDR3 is TGTGCCAGCAGCCAGGGACAGGGAAGAAACTACAATGAGCAGTTCTTC.

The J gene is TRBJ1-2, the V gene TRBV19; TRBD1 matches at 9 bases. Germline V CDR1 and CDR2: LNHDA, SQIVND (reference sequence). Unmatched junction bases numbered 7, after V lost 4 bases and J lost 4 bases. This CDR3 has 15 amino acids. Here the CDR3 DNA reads TGTGCCAGTAGTAACCCGACAGGGGGTTTCTATGGCTACACCTTC. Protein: CASSNPTGGFYGYTF.

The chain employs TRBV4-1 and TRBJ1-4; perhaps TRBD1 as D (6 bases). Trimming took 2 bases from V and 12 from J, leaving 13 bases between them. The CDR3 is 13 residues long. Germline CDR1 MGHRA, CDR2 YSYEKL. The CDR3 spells CASSQSGGPELFF. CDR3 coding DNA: TGCGCCAGCAGCCAAAGCGGGGGGCCGGAACTGTTTTTT.

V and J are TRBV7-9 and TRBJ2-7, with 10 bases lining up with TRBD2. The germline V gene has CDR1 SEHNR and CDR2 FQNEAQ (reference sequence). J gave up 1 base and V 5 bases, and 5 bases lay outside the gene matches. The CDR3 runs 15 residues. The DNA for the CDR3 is TGTGCCAGCAGCCTGCTAGCGGGAGTGTCCTACGAGCAGTACTTC. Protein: CASSLLAGVSYEQYF.

In DNA, the CDR3 is TGTGCCAGCAACCCCCACCCAGGTACGAACACTGAAGCTTTCTTT. Translated: CASNPHPGTNTEAFF. The rearrangement uses TRBV28 and TRBJ1-1; D gene ambiguous. Germline V gene data show CDR1 as MDHEN and CDR2 as SYDVKM. Deletions cut 7 bases from V and 1 base from J, with 16 bases between. The CDR3 totals 15 residues.

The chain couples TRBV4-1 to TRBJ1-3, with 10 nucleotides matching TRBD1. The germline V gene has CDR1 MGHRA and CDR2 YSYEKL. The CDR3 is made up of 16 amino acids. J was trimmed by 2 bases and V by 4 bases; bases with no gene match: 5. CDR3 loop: CASSLSGQGTGNTIYF. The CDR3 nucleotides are TGCGCCAGCAGCCTTTCGGGACAGGGGACTGGAAACACCATATATTTT.

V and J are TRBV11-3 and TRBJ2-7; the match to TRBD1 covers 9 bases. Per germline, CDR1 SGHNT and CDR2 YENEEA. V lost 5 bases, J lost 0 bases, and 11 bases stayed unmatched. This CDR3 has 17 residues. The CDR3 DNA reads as TGTGCCAGCAGCCTAGCCCAGGGACAGGGAGACTCCTACGAGCAGTACTTC. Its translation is CASSLAQGQGDSYEQYF.

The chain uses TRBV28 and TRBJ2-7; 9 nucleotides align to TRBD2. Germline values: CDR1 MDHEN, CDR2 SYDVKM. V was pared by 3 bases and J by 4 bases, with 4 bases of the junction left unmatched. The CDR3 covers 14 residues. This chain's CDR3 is CASSFRTSGYEQYF. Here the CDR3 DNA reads TGTGCCAGCAGTTTCCGAACTAGCGGGTACGAGCAGTACTTC.

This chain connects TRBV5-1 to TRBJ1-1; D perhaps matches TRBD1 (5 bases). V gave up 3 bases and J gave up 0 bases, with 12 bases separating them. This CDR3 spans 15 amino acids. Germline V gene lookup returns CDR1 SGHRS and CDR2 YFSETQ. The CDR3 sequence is CASSSGTGLNTEAFF. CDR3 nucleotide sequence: TGCGCCAGCAGCTCAGGGACTGGGTTGAACACTGAAGCTTTCTTT.

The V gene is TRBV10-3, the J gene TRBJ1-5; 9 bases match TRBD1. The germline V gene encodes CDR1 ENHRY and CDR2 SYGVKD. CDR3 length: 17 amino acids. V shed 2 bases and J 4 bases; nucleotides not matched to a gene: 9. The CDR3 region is CAISEATPGTGNQPQHF. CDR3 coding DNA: TGTGCCATCAGTGAGGCCACACCCGGGACAGGGAATCAGCCCCAGCATTTT.

CDR3 in amino acids: CASSLTGGANTEAFF. CDR3 DNA sequence: TGTGCCAGCAGTTTGACAGGGGGCGCGAACACTGAAGCTTTCTTT. The chain carries TRBV27 and TRBJ1-1, with 10 bases that match TRBD1. In germline, CDR1 is MNHEY, CDR2 SMNVEV (reference sequence). This CDR3 contains 15 residues. J lost 1 base, V lost 3 bases, and 2 bases had no gene match.

In DNA, the CDR3 is TGTGCCAGCAGATTGGCCGGGAGGAGCTCCTACGAGCAGTACTTC. It encodes CASRLAGRSSYEQYF. The V call is TRBV28, the J call TRBJ2-7, with 7 bases fitting TRBD2. The germline gives CDR1 MDHEN, CDR2 SYDVKM. Trimming cost V 6 bases and J 0 bases; bases outside gene matches: 8. The CDR3 runs to 15 residues.

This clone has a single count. The CDR3 sequence: CASSFPGQKAFF. The CDR3 DNA sequence: TGTGCCAGCAGTTTTCCTGGACAGAAAGCTTTCTTT. V usage is TRBV28 and J usage is TRBJ1-1, with D possibly TRBD1 on 6 matching bases. The CDR3 totals 12 residues. Per the germline V gene, CDR1 is MDHEN and CDR2 is SYDVKM. The ends were cut back, 3 bases at V and 9 bases at J, with 11 bases in the middle.

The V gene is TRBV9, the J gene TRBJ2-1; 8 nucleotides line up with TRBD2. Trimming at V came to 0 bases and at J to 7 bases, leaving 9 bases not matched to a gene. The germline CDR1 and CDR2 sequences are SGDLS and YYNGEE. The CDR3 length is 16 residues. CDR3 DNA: TGTGCCAGCAGCGTAGGTACGGGAGGGCCGGGGAATGAGCAGTTCTTC. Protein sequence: CASSVGTGGPGNEQFF.

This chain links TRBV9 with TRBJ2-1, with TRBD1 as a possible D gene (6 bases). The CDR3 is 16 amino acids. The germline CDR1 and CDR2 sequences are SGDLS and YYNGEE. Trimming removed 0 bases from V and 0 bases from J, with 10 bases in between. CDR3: CASSVVPDSSYNEQFF. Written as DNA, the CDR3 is TGTGCCAGCAGCGTAGTTCCGGACAGCTCCTACAATGAGCAGTTCTTC.

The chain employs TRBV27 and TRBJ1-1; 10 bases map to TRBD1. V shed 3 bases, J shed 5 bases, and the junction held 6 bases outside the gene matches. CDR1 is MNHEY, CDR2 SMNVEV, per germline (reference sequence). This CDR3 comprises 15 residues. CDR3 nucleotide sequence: TGTGCCAGCAGTTTGACAGGGGGCGAGGGGACTGAAGCTTTCTTT. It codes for CASSLTGGEGTEAFF.

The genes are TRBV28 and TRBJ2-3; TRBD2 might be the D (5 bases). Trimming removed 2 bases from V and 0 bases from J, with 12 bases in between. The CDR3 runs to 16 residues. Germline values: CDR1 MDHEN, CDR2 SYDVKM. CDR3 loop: CASSLEADPSTDTQYF. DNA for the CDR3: TGTGCCAGCAGTTTAGAAGCGGACCCGAGCACAGATACGCAGTATTTT.

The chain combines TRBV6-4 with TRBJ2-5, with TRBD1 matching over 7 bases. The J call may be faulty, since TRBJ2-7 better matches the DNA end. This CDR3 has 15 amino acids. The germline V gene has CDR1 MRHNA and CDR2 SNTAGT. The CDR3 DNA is TGTGCCAGCACTCATGCCACAGGGGTCTGCGACGAGCAGTACTTC. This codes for CASTHATGVCDEQYF.

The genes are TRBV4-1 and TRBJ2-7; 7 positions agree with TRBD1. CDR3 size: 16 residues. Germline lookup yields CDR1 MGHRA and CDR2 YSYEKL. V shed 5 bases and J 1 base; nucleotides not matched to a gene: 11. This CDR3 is CASSSNPGQRSYEQYF. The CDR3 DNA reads TGCGCCAGCAGCTCTAACCCGGGACAGCGGTCCTACGAGCAGTACTTC.